One sample yielded the 14 T cell receptor beta chains listed below, sequenced in a study of CD8 T cells in ankylosing spondylitis. MiXCR, run by TCRdb on the 5' RACE reads, gives a single entry per CDR3 protein. Here the sample spans 150,000 to 200,000 distinct CDR3 sequences, over 15% being singletons. Sequencing input: blood, either unsorted or a sorted T cell fraction (not recorded which). The receptors here all came from a male donor aged 5-29 years with ankylosing spondylitis or in good health (not recorded which).

This clonotype was counted ten times or more. This chain joins TRBV11-2 and TRBJ2-3; 7 nucleotides agree with TRBD2. Germline CDR1 is SGHAT and CDR2 is FQNNGV. V was clipped by 5 bases and J by 4 bases; unmatched bases: 12. This CDR3 comprises 16 residues. As DNA, the CDR3 is TGTGCCAGCAGCCCGCGGTGGGGTCGGGAGGCAGATACGCAGTATTTT. Protein: CASSPRWGREADTQYF.

The CDR3 here is CASSQVGRRGEAFF. The CDR3 bases are TGTGCCAGCAGCCAAGTCGGCAGGAGGGGGGAAGCTTTCTTT. J is TRBJ1-1 and V is TRBV3-1, with D possibly being TRBD1 (6 bases). Germline lookup yields CDR1 LGHDT and CDR2 YNNKEL (reference sequence). The CDR3 consists of 14 residues. V lost 1 base to trimming and J lost 8 bases, with 14 bases between them.

The chain joins TRBV7-9 to TRBJ2-7; the D gene is possibly TRBD2 (5 bases). The V and J ends lost 3 bases and 2 bases respectively, with 11 bases between them. The length of the CDR3 is 14 residues. Germline V gene lookup returns CDR1 SEHNR and CDR2 FQNEAQ (reference sequence). CDR3 protein: CASSFLTGTYEQYF. The CDR3 bases are TGTGCCAGCAGCTTCCTTACCGGGACCTACGAGCAGTACTTC.

This clonotype was detected many times. V gene TRBV29-1 combines with J gene TRBJ1-2; D possibly corresponds to TRBD1 (6 bases). Looked up from germline, CDR1 is SQVTM and CDR2 is ANQGSEA. The CDR3 contains 12 residues. The V and J ends lost 6 bases and 1 base respectively, with 9 bases between them. CDR3 region: CSVVDSNYGYTF. CDR3 bases: TGCAGCGTCGTGGACAGTAACTATGGCTACACCTTC.

The chain uses TRBV5-1 and TRBJ2-1; D gene unclear. Germline V gene sequence: CDR1 SGHRS, CDR2 YFSETQ. Trimming cost V 4 bases and J 5 bases, with 10 bases left between them. The CDR3 spans 13 residues. CDR3 coding DNA: TGCGCCAGCAGCGCCTACAACGACAATGAGCAGTTCTTC. Protein: CASSAYNDNEQFF.

There are a few counts of this clonotype. This chain uses TRBV6-1 with TRBJ2-1, with 8 bases matching TRBD2. V dropped 5 bases and J dropped 12; count of bases not matched to a gene: 9. Germline CDR1 MNHNS, CDR2 SASEGT. The CDR3 has 13 residues. CDR3 coding DNA: TGTGCCAGCAGTTTTGAAGCGGGAGATCGGCAGTTCTTC. It specifies CASSFEAGDRQFF.

Many counts were recorded for this clonotype. The chain carries TRBV20-1 and TRBJ2-5; possible D gene TRBD2, 8 bases. The V gene's germline CDR1 is DFQATT and CDR2 SNEGSKA (reference sequence). V was trimmed by 0 bases and J by 9 bases, leaving 17 bases between them. CDR3 length: 14 residues. The CDR3 region has the DNA TGCAGTGCTAGAGACGGGAGGGCCGGACAGGCCCAGTACTTC. This gives the protein CSARDGRAGQAQYF.

This clonotype was observed many times. V gene TRBV12-3 or TRBV12-4 combines with J gene TRBJ2-1, with 11 bases matching TRBD1. The CDR3 totals 19 residues. After removal of 5 bases from V and 0 bases from J, the junction contained 12 bases not matched to a gene. The chain's CDR3 is CASSPRTGGYLSSYNEQFF. The CDR3 DNA reads TGTGCCAGCAGTCCACGGACAGGGGGCTACCTAAGCTCCTACAATGAGCAGTTCTTC.

This sequence joins TRBV6-1 and TRBJ1-5; the D gene is possibly TRBD1 (6 bases). Trimming cost V 6 bases and J 2 bases, with 14 bases left between them. The length of the CDR3 is 15 residues. CDR1 is MNHNS and CDR2 is SASEGT in the germline V gene. The CDR3 protein is CASSYTGFRNQPQHF. CDR3 nucleotides: TGTGCCAGCAGCTACACAGGGTTTCGCAATCAGCCCCAGCATTTT.

This clonotype was counted ten times or more. The chain carries TRBV7-9 and TRBJ2-7; unclear D gene. This CDR3 spans 14 amino acids. Germline V CDR1 and CDR2: SEHNR, FQNEAQ (reference sequence). Deletions cut 5 bases from V and 3 bases from J, with 14 bases between. CDR3 coding DNA: TGTGCCAGCAGCCCAACCCTACAGCACTACGAGCAGTACTTC. Its protein is CASSPTLQHYEQYF.

This clonotype was counted a few times. The chain combines TRBV20-1 with TRBJ2-2; D gene uncertain. Germline CDR1 is DFQATT and CDR2 is SNEGSKA (reference sequence). This CDR3 contains 16 residues. The V end was cut by 5 bases, the J end by 1 base, with 17 bases between. The CDR3, as DNA: TGCAGTGCTTCCAACCCACAGAACCTGAACACCGGGGAGCTGTTTTTT. Encoded protein: CSASNPQNLNTGELFF.

This clonotype was counted at least ten times. V is TRBV28 and J is TRBJ2-1; TRBD2 might be the D (6 bases). Trimming left V 8 bases short and J 0 bases short, with 17 bases between. Germline CDR1 reads MDHEN; CDR2 reads SYDVKM. This CDR3 is 16 amino acids long. Here the CDR3 reads CASAGPTKSSYNEQFF. The CDR3 DNA follows: TGTGCCAGCGCGGGACCGACGAAAAGCTCCTACAATGAGCAGTTCTTC.

This clonotype was recorded many times. The chain joins TRBV11-2 to TRBJ2-1; 8 nucleotides agree with TRBD1. The CDR3 runs 16 residues. Germline V lookup: CDR1 SGHAT, CDR2 FQNNGV. V trimming: 2 bases; J trimming: 4 bases; junction bases outside the gene matches: 7. For the CDR3, the DNA is TGTGCCAGCAGCTTACCACGGGACAGGAGATACAATGAGCAGTTCTTC. Translated: CASSLPRDRRYNEQFF.

The table lists this clonotype with a few counts. The chain is built from TRBV6-6 and TRBJ2-1; TRBD2 matches at 8 bases. The trim removed 7 bases at V and 2 bases at J, leaving 7 bases unmatched. This CDR3 has 15 residues. Germline loops: CDR1 MNHNY, CDR2 SVGAGI (reference sequence). CDR3 residues: CASTTLAGPYNEQFF. The DNA for the CDR3 is TGTGCCAGCACCACCCTAGCGGGCCCCTACAATGAGCAGTTCTTC.